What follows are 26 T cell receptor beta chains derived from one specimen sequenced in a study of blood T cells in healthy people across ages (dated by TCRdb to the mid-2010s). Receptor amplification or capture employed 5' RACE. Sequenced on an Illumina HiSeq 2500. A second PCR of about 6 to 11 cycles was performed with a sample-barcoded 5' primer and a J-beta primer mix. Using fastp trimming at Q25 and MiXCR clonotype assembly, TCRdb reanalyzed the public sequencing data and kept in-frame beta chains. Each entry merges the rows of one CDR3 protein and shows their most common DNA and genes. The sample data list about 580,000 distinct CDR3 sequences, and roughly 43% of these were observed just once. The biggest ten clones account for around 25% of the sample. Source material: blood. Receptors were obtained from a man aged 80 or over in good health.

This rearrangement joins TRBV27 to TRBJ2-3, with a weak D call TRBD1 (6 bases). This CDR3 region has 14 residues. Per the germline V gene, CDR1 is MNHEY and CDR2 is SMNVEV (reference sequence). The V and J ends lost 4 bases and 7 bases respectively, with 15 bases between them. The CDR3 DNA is TGTGCCAGCAGTTCCAGTCCCGGGACACATACGCAGTATTTT. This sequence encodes CASSSSPGTHTQYF.

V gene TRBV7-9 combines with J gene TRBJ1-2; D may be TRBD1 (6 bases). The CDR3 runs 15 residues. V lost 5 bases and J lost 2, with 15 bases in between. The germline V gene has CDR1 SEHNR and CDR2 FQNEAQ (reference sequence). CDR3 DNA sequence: TGTGCCAGCAGCATCGGGACACAGTTAAACTATGGCTACACCTTC. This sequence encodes CASSIGTQLNYGYTF.

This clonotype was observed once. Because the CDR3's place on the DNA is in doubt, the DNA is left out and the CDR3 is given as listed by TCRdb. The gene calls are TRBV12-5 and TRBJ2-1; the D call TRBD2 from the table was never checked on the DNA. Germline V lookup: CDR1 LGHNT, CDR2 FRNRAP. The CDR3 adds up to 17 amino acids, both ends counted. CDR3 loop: CASGLERDSSPYNEQFF.

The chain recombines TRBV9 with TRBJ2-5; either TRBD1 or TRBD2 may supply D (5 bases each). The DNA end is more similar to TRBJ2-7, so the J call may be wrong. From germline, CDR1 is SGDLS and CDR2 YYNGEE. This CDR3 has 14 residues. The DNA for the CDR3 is TGTGCCAGCAGCGTTACTGGGGGTTCCCACGAGCAGTACTTC. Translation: CASSVTGGSHEQYF.

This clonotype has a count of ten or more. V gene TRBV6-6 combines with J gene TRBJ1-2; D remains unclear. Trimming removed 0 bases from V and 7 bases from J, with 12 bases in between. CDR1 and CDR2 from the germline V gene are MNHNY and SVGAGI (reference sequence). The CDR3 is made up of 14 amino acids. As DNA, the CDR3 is TGTGCCAGCAGTTACTCCACCGAACAAAGTGGCTACACCTTC. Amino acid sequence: CASSYSTEQSGYTF.

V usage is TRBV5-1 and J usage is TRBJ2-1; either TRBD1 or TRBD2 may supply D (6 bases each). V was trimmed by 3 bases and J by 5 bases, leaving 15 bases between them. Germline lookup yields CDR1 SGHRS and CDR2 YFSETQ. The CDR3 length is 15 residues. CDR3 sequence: CASSYSMRGDNEQFF. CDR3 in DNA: TGCGCCAGCAGCTATTCGATGAGGGGGGACAATGAGCAGTTCTTC. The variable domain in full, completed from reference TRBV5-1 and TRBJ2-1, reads KAGVTQTPRYLIKTRGQQVTLSCSPISGHRSVSWYQQTPGQGLQFLFEYFSETQRNKGNFPGRFSGRQFSNSRSEMNVSTLELGDSALYLCASSYSMRGDNEQFFGPGTRLTVL.

CDR3 DNA sequence: TGCAGTGCTATGGGACGGGGGAATGAAAAACTGTTTTTT. Residues: CSAMGRGNEKLFF. The chain recombines TRBV20-1 with TRBJ1-4; weak D call: TRBD1 (5 bases). Trimming took off 4 bases at V and 5 bases at J, with 11 bases between the two ends. Germline V lookup: CDR1 DFQATT, CDR2 SNEGSKA (reference sequence). This CDR3 comprises 13 residues.

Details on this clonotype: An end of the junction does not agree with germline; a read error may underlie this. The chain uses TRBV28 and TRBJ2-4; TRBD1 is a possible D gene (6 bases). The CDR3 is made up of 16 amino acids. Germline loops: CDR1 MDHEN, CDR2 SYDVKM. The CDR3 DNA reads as TGTGCCAGCAGCCCGACAGGAACTTTAGCCGAAAACATTCAGTACTTC. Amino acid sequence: CASSPTGTLAENIQYF.

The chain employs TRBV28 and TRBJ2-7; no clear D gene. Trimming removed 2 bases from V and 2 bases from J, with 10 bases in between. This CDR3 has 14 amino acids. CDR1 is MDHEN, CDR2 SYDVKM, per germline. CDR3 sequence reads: CASSLVYSPYEQYF. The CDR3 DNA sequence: TGTGCCAGCAGTTTAGTATACAGCCCCTACGAGCAGTACTTC.

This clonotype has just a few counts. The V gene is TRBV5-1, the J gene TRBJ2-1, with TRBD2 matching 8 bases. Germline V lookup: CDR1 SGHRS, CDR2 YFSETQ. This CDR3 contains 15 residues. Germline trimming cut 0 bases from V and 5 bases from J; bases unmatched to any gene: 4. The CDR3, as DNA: TGCGCCAGCAGCTTGGCGGGGACTAGAAACAATGAGCAGTTCTTC. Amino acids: CASSLAGTRNNEQFF.

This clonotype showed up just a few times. The CDR3 protein is CASSVSGSGANVLTF. The CDR3 DNA reads TGTGCCAGCAGCGTTAGCGGCTCTGGGGCCAACGTCCTGACTTTC. The chain employs TRBV5-4 and TRBJ2-6; possible D gene TRBD2, 6 bases. V was trimmed by 4 bases and J by 0 bases, leaving 8 bases between them. Germline-derived CDR1 and CDR2 are SGHNT and YYREEE (reference sequence). CDR3 length equals 15 residues.

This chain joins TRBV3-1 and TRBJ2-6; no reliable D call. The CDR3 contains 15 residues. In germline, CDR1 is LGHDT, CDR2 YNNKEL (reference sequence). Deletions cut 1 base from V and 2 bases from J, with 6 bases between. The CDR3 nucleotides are TGTGCCAGCAGCCAAGGTGGGGCTGGGGCCAACGTCCTGACTTTC. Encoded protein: CASSQGGAGANVLTF.

The CDR3 loop reads CSVARDATNYGYTF. CDR3 bases: TGCAGCGTGGCCAGGGACGCAACAAACTATGGCTACACCTTC. The V call is TRBV29-1, the J call TRBJ1-2; D perhaps matches TRBD1 (5 bases). V lost 6 bases, J lost 2 bases, and 16 bases lay in between. Germline CDR1 and CDR2: SQVTM and ANQGSEA. The CDR3 length is 14 residues.

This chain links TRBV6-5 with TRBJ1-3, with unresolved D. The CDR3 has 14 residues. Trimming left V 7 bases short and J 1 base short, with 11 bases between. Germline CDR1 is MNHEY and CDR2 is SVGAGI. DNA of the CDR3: TGTGCCAGCACCCCAGGATATTCTGGAAACACCATATATTTT. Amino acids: CASTPGYSGNTIYF.

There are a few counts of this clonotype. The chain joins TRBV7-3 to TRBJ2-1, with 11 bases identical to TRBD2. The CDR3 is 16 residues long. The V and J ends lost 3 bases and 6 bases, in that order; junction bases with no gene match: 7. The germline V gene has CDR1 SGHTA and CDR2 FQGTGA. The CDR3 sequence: CASSLIAGGSSNEQFF. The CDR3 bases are TGTGCCAGCAGCTTGATAGCGGGAGGGTCGTCCAATGAGCAGTTCTTC.

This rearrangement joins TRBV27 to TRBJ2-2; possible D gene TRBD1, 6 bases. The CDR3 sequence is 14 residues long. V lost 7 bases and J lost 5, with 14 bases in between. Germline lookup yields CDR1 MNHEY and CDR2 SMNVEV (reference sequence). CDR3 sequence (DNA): TGTGCCAGCACTCAGGGGTATCGGACCGGGGAGCTGTTTTTT. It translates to CASTQGYRTGELFF.

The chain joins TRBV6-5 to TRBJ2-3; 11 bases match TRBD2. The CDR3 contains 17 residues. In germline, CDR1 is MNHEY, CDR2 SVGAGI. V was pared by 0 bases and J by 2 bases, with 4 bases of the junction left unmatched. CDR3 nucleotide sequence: TGTGCCAGCAGTTACTCCTGGACTAGCGGGCTCACAGATACGCAGTATTTT. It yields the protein CASSYSWTSGLTDTQYF.

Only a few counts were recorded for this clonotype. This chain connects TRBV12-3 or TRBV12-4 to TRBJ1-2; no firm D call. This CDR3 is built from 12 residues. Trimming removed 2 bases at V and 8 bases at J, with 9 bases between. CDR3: CASSLILRGYTF. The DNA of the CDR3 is TGTGCCAGCAGTTTAATACTACGGGGCTACACCTTC.

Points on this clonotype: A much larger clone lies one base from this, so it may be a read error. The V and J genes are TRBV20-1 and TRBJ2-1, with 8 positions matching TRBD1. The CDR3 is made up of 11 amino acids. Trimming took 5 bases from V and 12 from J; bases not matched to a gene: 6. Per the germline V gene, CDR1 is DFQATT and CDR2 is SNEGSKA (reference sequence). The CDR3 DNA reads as TGCAGTGCTTCAGACAGGGGTGGGCAGTTCTTC. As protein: CSASDRGGQFF.

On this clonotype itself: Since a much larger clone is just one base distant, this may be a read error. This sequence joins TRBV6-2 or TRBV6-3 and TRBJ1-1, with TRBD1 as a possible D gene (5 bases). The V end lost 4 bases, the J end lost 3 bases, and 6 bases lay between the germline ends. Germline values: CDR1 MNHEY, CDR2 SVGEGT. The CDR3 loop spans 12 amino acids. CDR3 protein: CASSWGYTEAFF. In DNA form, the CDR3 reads TGTGCCAGCAGTTGGGGGTACACTGAAGCTTTCTTT.

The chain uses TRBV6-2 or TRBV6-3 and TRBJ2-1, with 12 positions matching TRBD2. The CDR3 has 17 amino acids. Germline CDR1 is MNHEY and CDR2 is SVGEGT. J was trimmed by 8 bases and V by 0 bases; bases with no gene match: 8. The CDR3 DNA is TGTGCCAGCAGTTACTCCCGCCGGACTAGCGGGGTGTATGAGCAGTTCTTC. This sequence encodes CASSYSRRTSGVYEQFF.

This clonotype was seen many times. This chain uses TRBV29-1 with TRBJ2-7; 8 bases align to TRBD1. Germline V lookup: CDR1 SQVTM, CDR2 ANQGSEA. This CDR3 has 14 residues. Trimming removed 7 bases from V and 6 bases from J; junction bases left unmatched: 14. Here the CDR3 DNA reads TGCAGCGCCGGGACAGGACTCCTCCTAGGCGAGCAGTACTTC. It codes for CSAGTGLLLGEQYF.

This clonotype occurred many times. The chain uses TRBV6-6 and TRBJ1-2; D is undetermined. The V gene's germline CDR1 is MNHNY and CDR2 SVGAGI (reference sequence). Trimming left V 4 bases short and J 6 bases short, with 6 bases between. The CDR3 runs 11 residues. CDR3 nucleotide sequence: TGTGCCAGCAGTTGGGCGGATGGCTACACCTTC. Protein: CASSWADGYTF.

The CDR3 bases are TGTGCCATCAGAGGGACAGGGGCCTACTACAATGAGCAGTTCTTC. It codes for CAIRGTGAYYNEQFF. V and J are TRBV10-3 and TRBJ2-1; TRBD1 matches 10 bases. The V segment lost 6 bases and the J segment 3 bases; nucleotides outside the gene matches: 5. The CDR3 length is 15 residues. In germline, CDR1 is ENHRY, CDR2 SYGVKD.

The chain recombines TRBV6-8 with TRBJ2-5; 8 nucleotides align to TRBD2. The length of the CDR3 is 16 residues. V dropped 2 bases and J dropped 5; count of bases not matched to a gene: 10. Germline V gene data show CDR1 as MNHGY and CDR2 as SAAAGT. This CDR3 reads CASSYQRGTRRETQYF. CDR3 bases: TGTGCCAGCAGTTACCAGCGGGGGACGCGTCGGGAGACCCAGTACTTC.

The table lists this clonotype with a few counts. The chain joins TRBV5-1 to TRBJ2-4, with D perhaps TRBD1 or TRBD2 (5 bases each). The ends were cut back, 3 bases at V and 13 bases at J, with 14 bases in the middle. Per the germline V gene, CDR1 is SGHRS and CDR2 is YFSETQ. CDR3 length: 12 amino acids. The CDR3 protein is CASSSLLGEQYF. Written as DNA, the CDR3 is TGCGCCAGCAGCTCCCTATTGGGGGAGCAGTACTTC.